The 2 T cell receptor beta chains given below trace back to one sample, sequenced in a study of CD8 T cells in ankylosing spondylitis. TCRdb re-derived calls from the 5' RACE reads in MiXCR, one entry per CDR3 protein. The table lists 250,000 to 300,000 distinct CDR3 sequences, about 19% of them singletons. The sequenced material came from blood, either unsorted or a sorted T cell fraction (not recorded which). These receptors originate from a male donor with ankylosing spondylitis or in good health (not recorded which).

This clonotype was counted only a few times. The J gene is TRBJ1-1, the V gene TRBV6-1, with D unclear. From germline, CDR1 is MNHNS and CDR2 SASEGT. V dropped 6 bases and J dropped 5 bases, with 13 bases sitting between them. This CDR3 has 13 amino acids. The CDR3 nucleotides are TGTGCCAGCAGGGGAAGCGGCAATACTGAAGCTTTCTTT. Translating it yields CASRGSGNTEAFF.

This clonotype was seen only a few times. The chain links TRBV5-1 to TRBJ2-7, with 10 bases fitting TRBD2. The CDR3 is 15 residues long. Germline CDR1 and CDR2: SGHRS and YFSETQ. The V and J ends lost 3 bases and 1 base, in that order; junction bases with no gene match: 4. This chain's CDR3 is CASSSEAGGSYEQYV. The CDR3 bases are TGCGCCAGCAGCTCTGAAGCGGGAGGGTCCTACGAGCAGTACGTC.